Listed below are T cell receptor beta chains from one sample, sequenced in a study of blood T cell repertoires in COVID-19. The protocol was immunoSEQ multiplex PCR, while the TCRdb copy is restricted to in-frame clones and leaves out a portion. This sample has some 200,000 clones; about 76% occur once, and the top ten carry about 9.8%. The sequenced sample consisted of PBMCs or T cells enriched from blood (not recorded which). Receptors were obtained from a woman aged 45-65 years with acute COVID-19. Each CDR3 is given with its conserved first and last residue. The order of the fields is V gene, clone size, J gene, D gene, CDR3 DNA, CDR3 protein. A D gene is named only where the DNA matches it firmly. Some rows have no size entry. The others give once, few or many, or a class for an expanded clone.

>TRBV2|-|TRBJ1-1|TRBD1
TGTGCCAGCAGTTGGACAGGGTATGCTGAAGCTTTCTTT
CASSWTGYAEAFF
>TRBV28|-|TRBJ2-5|TRBD1
TGTGCCAGCAGCCCCACCGGGACAGTTACACAAGAGACCCAGTACTTC
CASSPTGTVTQETQYF
>TRBV3-1/TRBV3-2|once|TRBJ1-6|TRBD1
TGTGCCAGCAGCCACTACAGGGGGCCAACTTCACCCCTCCACTTT
CASSHYRGPTSPLHF
>TRBV20-1|-|TRBJ1-1|-
TGCAGTGCTGCGGGGCGGACGGAAGCTTTCTTT
CSAAGRTEAFF
>TRBV18|-|TRBJ2-3|TRBD2
TGTGCCAGCTCACCCGGACTAGATAGCACAGATACGCAGTATTTT
CASSPGLDSTDTQYF
>TRBV12-5|-|TRBJ2-7|TRBD1
TGTGCTAGTGGTCCGCTGACAGGGGGGATCTACGAGCAGTACTTC
CASGPLTGGIYEQYF
>TRBV7-6|-|TRBJ2-1|-
TGTGCCAGCAGCGCCGGTCCACATGGCGGGGACAATGAGCAGTTCTTC
CASSAGPHGGDNEQFF
>TRBV13|-|TRBJ2-7|-
TGTGCCAGCAGCCCCGGGGGAGAGCAGTACTTC
CASSPGGEQYF
>TRBV6-4|-|TRBJ1-6|-
TGTGCCAGCAGTGACACTTCGGCAGGGAGGAATTCACCCCTCCACTTT
CASSDTSAGRNSPLHF
>TRBV7-2|-|TRBJ1-4|-
TGTGCCAGCAGCTTAGCAGGTGGGAGGGAAAAACTGTTTTTT
CASSLAGGREKLFF
>TRBV28|-|TRBJ1-1|-
TGTGCCAGCAGTTTCCAGGGGAGAGGCGCTTTCTTT
CASSFQGRGAFF
>TRBV28|-|TRBJ2-1|TRBD2
TGTGCCAGCAGTCGCGGGACTAGCGGGGGGATTTGGTATGAGCAGTTCTTC
CASSRGTSGGIWYEQFF
>TRBV21-1|-|TRBJ2-7|-
TGTGCCAGGCAGAGGGGACAGTTGGTTTGCTCCTACGAGCAGTACTTC
CARQRGQLVCSYEQYF
>TRBV6-1|-|TRBJ2-1|-
TGTGCCAGCAGTCCCAGGGAATTTGAGCAGTTCTTC
CASSPREFEQFF
>TRBV5-1|-|TRBJ1-2|TRBD1
TGCGCCAGCAGCTTGGGACAGGGAACCTATGGCTACACCTTC
CASSLGQGTYGYTF
>TRBV24-1|-|TRBJ2-3|TRBD1
TGTGCCACCAGTGATTTTCGGGACAGGTCGTATTTT
CATSDFRDRSYF
>TRBV4-2|once|TRBJ2-2|-
TGTGCCAGCAGCCAAGAGGCAGGGGTCACCGGGGAGCTGTTTTTT
CASSQEAGVTGELFF
>TRBV6-2/TRBV6-3|-|TRBJ2-7|-
TGTGCCAGCAGTTTCTCAATATCCTCTGGCCACGAGCAGTACTTC
CASSFSISSGHEQYF
>TRBV28|-|TRBJ1-2|-
TGTGCCAGCAGAATGCCGGGACAAATGGCTGGCTACACCTTC
CASRMPGQMAGYTF
>TRBV18|-|TRBJ2-3|TRBD2
TGTGCCAGCTCACCACTAACGCTAGCGGGTCGCACAGATACGCAGTATTTT
CASSPLTLAGRTDTQYF
>TRBV19|-|TRBJ1-1|-
TGTGCCGCCAAGGGGCAGGCGATGAACACTGAAGCTTTCTTT
CAAKGQAMNTEAFF
>TRBV28|-|TRBJ2-5|-
TGTGCCAGCACCCCTCAGGGTCCGGTAGAGACCCAGTACTTC
CASTPQGPVETQYF
>TRBV28|-|TRBJ1-2|-
TGTGCCAGCAGTTTATCGTTTACGGTTTATGGCTACACCTTC
CASSLSFTVYGYTF
>TRBV13|-|TRBJ2-5|TRBD1
TGTGCCAGCAGCTTCGGACAGGGTGGGGAAGAGACCCAGTACTTC
CASSFGQGGEETQYF
>TRBV4-3|-|TRBJ2-1|TRBD2
TGCGCCAGCAGCCTAGGACTAGCGGGAGTTGGCAATGAGCAGTTCTTC
CASSLGLAGVGNEQFF
>TRBV5-3|-|TRBJ2-3|TRBD2
TGTGCCAGAAGGAAGGGACTAGCGGCCAAGAAGGGGGATACGCAGTATTTT
CARRKGLAAKKGDTQYF
>TRBV7-9|-|TRBJ1-4|TRBD1
TGTGCCAGCACCTCAACAGGGGGCAGGGGTGAAAAACTGTTTTTT
CASTSTGGRGEKLFF
>TRBV24-1|-|TRBJ2-3|-
TGTGCCACCAGAACAACCACAGGGTCAGATACGCAGTATTTT
CATRTTTGSDTQYF
>TRBV7-9|-|TRBJ2-2|TRBD1
TGTGCCAGCAGCTGGGACAGGTCCGGGGAGCTGTTTTTT
CASSWDRSGELFF
>TRBV7-2|-|TRBJ2-1|TRBD2
TGTGCCAGCAGCTTAGCTACAGCGGGAAGTGAGCAGTTCTTC
CASSLATAGSEQFF
>TRBV11-2|-|TRBJ2-5|TRBD2
TGTGCCAGCAGCCCGGGACTAGCGAACACCGGGACCCAGTACTTC
CASSPGLANTGTQYF
>TRBV3-1/TRBV3-2|-|TRBJ1-2|TRBD1
TGTGCCAGCAGCCAAGAACAGGGGGCTGGCTACACCTTC
CASSQEQGAGYTF
>TRBV9|-|TRBJ1-2|TRBD1
TGTGCCAGCAGCTCTCGGACAGGGCTGGGGGGCTACACCTTC
CASSSRTGLGGYTF